Here is one T cell receptor beta chain with its context. As the sequencing template, cDNA was produced by extracting RNA and reverse transcribing it. Measured with immunoSEQ multiplex PCR; TCRdb has only the in-frame clones, and not every one. This sample has under 150,000 clones, with around three fifths found just once. CDR1 and CDR2 from the germline V gene are SQVTM and ANQGSEA. The length of the CDR3 is 9 residues. V was clipped by 6 bases and J by 12 bases, with 9 bases between them. This entry is derived from a study of CD8+ T cells in alopecia areata. The treatment was: oral pan-JAK inhibitor, 5-10 mg twice daily.

The sample here was CD4+ T cells sorted from blood, taken at week 24, from a patient treated with tofacitinib. The chain links TRBV29-1 to TRBJ2-1; D is uncertain. This clonotype was sampled from a human donor with alopecia areata. The CDR3 nucleotides read TGCAGCGTAGAGACCGGGCAGTTCTTC. Translation: CSVETGQFF.